This TCR beta chain was obtained from a study of blood T cell repertoires in COVID-19. Across the study: There were acute and convalescent COVID-19 samples, and they came from the United States, Italy and Spain. In each case, the material was cDNA or gDNA derived from T cells, B-cell-depleted T cells, or PBMCs.

Sequencing was performed with immunoSEQ multiplex PCR; in TCRdb, only in-frame clones are kept and a portion is missing. Among approximately 150,000 clones listed, around nine tenths were seen once. This clone was detected only once. Germline CDR1 is GTSNPN and CDR2 is SVGIG (reference sequence). The CDR3 loop spans 12 amino acids. V lost 2 bases to trimming and J lost 5 bases, with 10 bases between them. Sequencing used peripheral blood. The chain links TRBV30 to TRBJ2-7, with D tentatively TRBD1 (5 bases). This receptor was obtained from a human donor in a cohort sampled during active COVID-19. The CDR3 here is CAWSPQAHEQYF. The CDR3 nucleotides are TGTGCCTGGAGTCCACAGGCCCACGAGCAGTACTTC.